This TCR beta chain was observed in a study of regulatory T cells in long-lasting Graves disease. Time point denoted: newly diagnosed GD, antithyroid drugs for less than 3 months. Researchers made the TCR library from RNA that was extracted from PBMCs. V lost 0 bases and J lost 0; bases outside the gene matches: 5. The CDR3 is 16 amino acids. CDR1 and CDR2 (germline): DFQATT, SNEGSKA (reference sequence). For TCR beta, libraries came from iRepertoire HTBI primers and Arm-PCR of CDR3 regions. MiXCR, run by TCRdb on the multiplex PCR reads, gives a single entry per CDR3 protein. The table has roughly 420,000 distinct CDR3 sequences, about 16% seen once.

This TCR came from a female donor with Graves disease. Specimen: peripheral blood mononuclear cells (PBMCs), collected at new diagnosis, from a patient treated with antithyroid drugs. This rearrangement joins TRBV20-1 to TRBJ2-5; 9 nucleotides match TRBD2. Here the CDR3 reads CSARELASGDQETQYF. Here the CDR3 DNA reads TGCAGTGCTAGAGAATTGGCTAGCGGGGACCAAGAGACCCAGTACTTC.